The clone carrying this T cell receptor beta chain was detected only a few times. What it binds is unknown. This sample stems from a study of T cells in localized non-small cell lung cancer. Study conclusions and caveats: Prolonged overall survival went with higher T cell density in the blood. Adjacent lung exhibited a median of around 60 among the 100 most abundant tumor clones. Uninvolved adjacent lung had higher T cell clonality than tumor and all other tissues. Owing to sequencing of a solitary tumor region, heterogeneity cannot be discounted.

Only in-frame clones appear in the TCRdb table, and some are missing; sequencing was by immunoSEQ multiplex PCR. The table has about 36,000 clones, 87% seen once. Per the germline V gene, CDR1 is MDHEN and CDR2 is SYDVKM. V lost 5 bases to trimming and J lost 4 bases, with 17 bases between them. This CDR3 is 16 amino acids long. V gene TRBV28 combines with J gene TRBJ1-4; D unclear. The clonotype was recovered from a woman aged 40-75 years with stage I lung adenocarcinoma. Source: peripheral blood, taken before any cancer treatment. The chain's CDR3 is CASSPRGTANNEKLFF. The CDR3 DNA reads as TGTGCCAGCAGTCCTCGGGGTACAGCAAATAATGAAAAACTGTTTTTT.